The clone carrying this TCR beta chain has just a few counts. MiXCR, run by TCRdb on the RACE reads, gives a single entry per CDR3 protein. The sample shows some 360,000 distinct CDR3 sequences, 4.5% to 6% of them seen only once. The record originates from a study of human T cells and chemical hapten exposure. Study in general: Predominantly women, the patients had alopecia areata, totalis or universalis.

Time point here: pre-sensitization, week 0. Treatment in this sample: therapeutic diphenylcyclopropenone sensitization with weekly scalp DPC. CDR3 length equals 16 residues. The sequencing used whole blood, collected in connection with sensitization to the hapten diphenylcyclopropenone (DPC). The clonotype originates from a woman in her fifties or sixties with alopecia areata. Some clones in this sample may be carry-over from other donors' samples. The chain carries TRBV21-1 and TRBJ1-1. TRBV21-1 is a known pseudogene. The CDR3 DNA sequence: TGTGCCAGCAGGACGGGGAGGTTGACATGGAACACTGAAGCTTTCTTT. This sequence encodes CASRTGRLTWNTEAFF.